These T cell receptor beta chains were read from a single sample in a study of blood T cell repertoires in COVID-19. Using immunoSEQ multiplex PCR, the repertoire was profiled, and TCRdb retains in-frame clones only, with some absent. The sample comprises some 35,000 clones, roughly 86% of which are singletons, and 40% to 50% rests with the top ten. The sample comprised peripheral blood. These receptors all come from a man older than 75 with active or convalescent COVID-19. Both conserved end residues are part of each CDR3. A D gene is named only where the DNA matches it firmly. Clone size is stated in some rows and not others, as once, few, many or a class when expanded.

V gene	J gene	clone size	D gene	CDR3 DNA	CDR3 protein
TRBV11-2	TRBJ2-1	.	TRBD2	TGTGCCAGCAGCCCGGGACTACAAAATGAGCAGTTCTTC	CASSPGLQNEQFF
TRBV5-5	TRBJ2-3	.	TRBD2	TGTGCCAGCAGAATCCGGGAGGCCGGGGGAGATACGCAGTATTTT	CASRIREAGGDTQYF
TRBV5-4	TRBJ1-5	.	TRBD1	TGTGCCAGCAGCTCGGGACAGGCTCAGCCCCAGCATTTT	CASSSGQAQPQHF
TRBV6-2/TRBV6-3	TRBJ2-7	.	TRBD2	TGTGCCAGCAGCCTAGCGGGAGGGCCTTTAAACGAGCAGTACTTC	CASSLAGGPLNEQYF
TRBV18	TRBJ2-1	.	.	TGTGCCAGCTCTCTATATACGGCGGGCAATGAGCAGTTCTTC	CASSLYTAGNEQFF
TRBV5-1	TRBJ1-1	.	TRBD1	TGCGCCAGCAGCTCCGGGACAGCCAACACTGAAGCTTTCTTT	CASSSGTANTEAFF
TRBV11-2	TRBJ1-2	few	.	TGTGCCAGCAGCTTAGGTACAGAATACTATGGCTACACCTTC	CASSLGTEYYGYTF
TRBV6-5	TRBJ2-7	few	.	TGTGCCAGCAGTCCCCCGGGCTACGAGCAGTACTTC	CASSPPGYEQYF
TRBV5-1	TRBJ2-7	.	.	TGCGCCAGCAGCTTTCCACAGGGTGGGGAGCAGTACTTC	CASSFPQGGEQYF
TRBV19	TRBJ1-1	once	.	TGTGCCAGTACCCCATTACCAAGGAGGCACACTGAAGCTTTCTTT	CASTPLPRRHTEAFF
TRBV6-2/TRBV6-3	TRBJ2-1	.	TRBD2	TGTGCCAGCAGTACGGGACTAGATAAGCAGTTCTTC	CASSTGLDKQFF
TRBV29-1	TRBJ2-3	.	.	TGCAGCGTTGGGCGAGACAAACCCACAGATACGCAGTATTTT	CSVGRDKPTDTQYF
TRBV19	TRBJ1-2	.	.	TGTGCCAGTAGTATCTCCCGGACGCGAGGAGGAAACTATGGCTACACCTTC	CASSISRTRGGNYGYTF
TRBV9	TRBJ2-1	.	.	TGTGCCAGCAGCGTAGAAATTTTGGGGGGCTCCTACAATGAGCAGTTCTTC	CASSVEILGGSYNEQFF
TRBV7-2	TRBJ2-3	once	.	TGTGCCAGCAGCCTCCTGGGGGGAGTCGGTCAAGATACGCAGTATTTT	CASSLLGGVGQDTQYF
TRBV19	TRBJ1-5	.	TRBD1	TGTGCCAGTAGCACCGGACAGGGCGGCGGTCAGCCCCAGCATTTT	CASSTGQGGGQPQHF
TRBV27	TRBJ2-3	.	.	TGTGCCAGCAGTTTATCTTCCCCGAGTTTTCAGTATTTT	CASSLSSPSFQYF
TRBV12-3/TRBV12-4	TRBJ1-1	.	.	TGTGCCAGCAGTTTGGAGCGCACTGAAGCTTTCTTT	CASSLERTEAFF
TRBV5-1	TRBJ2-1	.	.	TGCGCCAGCAGCTGGAGACTACCCAAGGATGAGCAGTTCTTC	CASSWRLPKDEQFF
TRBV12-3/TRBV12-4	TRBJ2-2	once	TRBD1	TGTGCCAGCAGTCCAACAGGGGCCGGGGAGCTGTTTTTT	CASSPTGAGELFF
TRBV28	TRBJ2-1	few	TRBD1	TGTGCCAGCAGTACACCTGGGGGACAGGCGGGGCAGTTCTTC	CASSTPGGQAGQFF
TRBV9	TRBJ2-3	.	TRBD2	TGTGCCAGCAGCGTAGCTGCGGGAGCCAACACAGATACGCAGTATTTT	CASSVAAGANTDTQYF
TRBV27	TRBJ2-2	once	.	TGTGCCAGCAGTTTAAAGGGGATAAACACCGGGGAGCTGTTTTTT	CASSLKGINTGELFF
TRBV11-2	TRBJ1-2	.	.	TGTGCCAGCAGCTTAGCCCGGGACAAGGGCTATGGCTACACCTTC	CASSLARDKGYGYTF
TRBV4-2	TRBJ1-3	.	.	TGTGCCAGCAGCCAAGCCCCAGCTAGCTCTGGAAACACCATATATTTT	CASSQAPASSGNTIYF
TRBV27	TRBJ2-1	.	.	TGTGCCAGCAGTCTTCCCGGGGAACAGCGGATCAATGAGCAGTTCTTC	CASSLPGEQRINEQFF
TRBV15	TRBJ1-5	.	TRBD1	TGTGCCACCAGCAGAGCTTCTAATACAGGGGTGGGCAATCAGCCCCAGCATTTT	CATSRASNTGVGNQPQHF
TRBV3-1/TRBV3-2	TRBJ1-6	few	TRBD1	TGTGCCAGCAGCACATGGGACAGGGCGGAGAATTCACCCCTCCACTTT	CASSTWDRAENSPLHF
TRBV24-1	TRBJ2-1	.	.	TGTGCCACCAGTGACCTGGACAATTACAATGAGCAGTTCTTC	CATSDLDNYNEQFF
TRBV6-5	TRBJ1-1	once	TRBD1	TGTGCCAGCAGTTACCAAAGACAGGGGAGGGATGCTTTCTTT	CASSYQRQGRDAFF
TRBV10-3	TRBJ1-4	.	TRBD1	TGTGCCATCAGTGAGTCGGAACCGGGACAGGGCAAAGAAAAACTGTTTTTT	CAISESEPGQGKEKLFF
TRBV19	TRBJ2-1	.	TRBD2	TGTGCCAGTAGTATTCAGCGGGAGCCAAATGAGCAGTTCTTC	CASSIQREPNEQFF
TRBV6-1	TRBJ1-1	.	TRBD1	TGTGCCAGCAGTGTGGGACAGGGGGCCTCGAACACTGAAGCTTTCTTT	CASSVGQGASNTEAFF
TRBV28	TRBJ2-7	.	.	TGTGCCAGCTCCCAGGGGTTCCCCCACTACGAGCAGTACTTC	CASSQGFPHYEQYF
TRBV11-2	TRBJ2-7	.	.	TGTGCCAGCAGCTTAGATCGGGGGGCCTCTTACGAGCAGTACTTC	CASSLDRGASYEQYF
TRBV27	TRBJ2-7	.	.	TGTGCCAGCAGTTCTGTGGGGAGATACGAGCAGTACTTC	CASSSVGRYEQYF
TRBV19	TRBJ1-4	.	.	TGTGCCAGTAAGCGACTTTTCGCAACTAATGAAAAACTGTTTTTT	CASKRLFATNEKLFF
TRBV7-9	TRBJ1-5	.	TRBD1	TGTGCCAGCAGCTCGGGACAGCCGGGTCAGCCCCAGCATTTT	CASSSGQPGQPQHF
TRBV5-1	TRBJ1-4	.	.	TGCGCCAGCAGCTTCGACAGAGATAATGAAAAACTGTTTTTT	CASSFDRDNEKLFF
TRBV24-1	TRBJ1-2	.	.	TGTGCCACCTCATCTTCACAGGGAAGTTTTGGCTACACCTTC	CATSSSQGSFGYTF
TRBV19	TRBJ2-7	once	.	TGTGCCAGTAGTATAGGTGACAAAGGTTTTTCCTACGAGCAGTACTTC	CASSIGDKGFSYEQYF
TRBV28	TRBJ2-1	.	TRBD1	TGTGCCAGCACAAACCTCGGACAGGGGACTTACAATGAGCAGTTCTTC	CASTNLGQGTYNEQFF
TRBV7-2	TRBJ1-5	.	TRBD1	TGTGCCAGCAGCCCGGGACAGGGTTTGCCCCAGCATTTT	CASSPGQGLPQHF
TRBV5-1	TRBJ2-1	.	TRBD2	TGCGCCAGCAGCTTTCTAGCGGGAGGGGGGAGTGAGCAGTTCTTC	CASSFLAGGGSEQFF
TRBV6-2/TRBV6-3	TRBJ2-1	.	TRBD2	TGTGCCAGCAGTTACGCTGGACTAGCGGTTTACAATGAGCAGTTCTTC	CASSYAGLAVYNEQFF
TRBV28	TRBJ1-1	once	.	TGTGCCAGCAGTTTGGGGGGTTTGAACACTGAAGCTTTCTTT	CASSLGGLNTEAFF
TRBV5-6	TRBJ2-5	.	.	TGTGCCAGCAGCTTGAGGATAGCGAGGGGGGAGACCCAGTACTTC	CASSLRIARGETQYF
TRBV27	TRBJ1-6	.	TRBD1	TGTGCCAGCAGTTTAAGGATTCCGGGACAGGGAGGGCACTCACCCCTCCACTTT	CASSLRIPGQGGHSPLHF
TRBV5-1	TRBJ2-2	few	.	TGCGCCAGCAGCCCGAGGACCCCCGGGGGCACCGGGGAGCTGTTTTTT	CASSPRTPGGTGELFF
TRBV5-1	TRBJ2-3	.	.	TGCGCCAGCAGCTCTTGGACTAGCACAGATACGCAGTATTTT	CASSSWTSTDTQYF
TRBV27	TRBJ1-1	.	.	TGTGCCAGCAGTTTAATCGGGGGGTGGGGCACTGAAGCTTTCTTT	CASSLIGGWGTEAFF
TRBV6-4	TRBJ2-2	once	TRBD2	TGTGCCAGCAGTGTTACTAGCGGGAGCGGGTCCGGGGAGCTGTTTTTT	CASSVTSGSGSGELFF
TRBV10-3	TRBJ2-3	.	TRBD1	TGTGCCATCAGTGACCCTGACAGGGCCGTTTTGGATACGCAGTATTTT	CAISDPDRAVLDTQYF
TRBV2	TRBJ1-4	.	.	TGTGCCAGCAGTGATCGAGTGGGGGGTGAAAAACTGTTTTTT	CASSDRVGGEKLFF
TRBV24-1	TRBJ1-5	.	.	TGTGCCACCAGTGCGGGAAATAGCAATCAGCCCCAGCATTTT	CATSAGNSNQPQHF